The 9 T cell receptor beta chains below were found in one sample sequenced in a study of CD8 T cells in Susac syndrome. Reverse transcription of about 0.5 to 1 ug RNA was carried out with random hexamers. Each CDR3 protein gets one entry after TCRdb re-called the immunoSEQ multiplex PCR reads with MiXCR. This sample has about 180,000 distinct CDR3 sequences; roughly 94% occur once, and the top ten carry about 0.1%. The sequenced material came from CD4+ T cells from PBMCs. Every receptor here comes from a human donor with Susac syndrome.

V gene TRBV4-3 combines with J gene TRBJ2-2; D remains unclear. The germline CDR1 and CDR2 sequences are LGHNA and YSLEER. V was trimmed by 4 bases and J by 0 bases, leaving 6 bases between them. The CDR3 extends over 14 amino acids. The CDR3 coding sequence is TGCGCCAGCAGCCCCCTAGCGAACACCGGGGAGCTGTTTTTT. Its protein is CASSPLANTGELFF.

V is TRBV2 and J is TRBJ1-2; D call uncertain. Germline V gives CDR1 SNHLY, CDR2 FYNNEI. V lost 2 bases and J lost 5, with 6 bases in between. The CDR3 runs 12 residues. The CDR3 loop reads CASSERDYGYTF. The CDR3 DNA sequence: TGTGCCAGCAGTGAAAGGGATTATGGCTACACCTTC.

V and J are TRBV6-6 and TRBJ2-5, with TRBD1 identical over 8 bases. The V gene's germline CDR1 is MNHNY and CDR2 SVGAGI (reference sequence). Trimming removed 2 bases from V and 3 bases from J; junction bases left unmatched: 2. This CDR3 region has 14 residues. The CDR3 spells CASSYVTGEETQYF. The CDR3 coding sequence is TGTGCCAGCAGTTACGTGACAGGGGAAGAGACCCAGTACTTC.

This clonotype was counted a single time. V gene TRBV20-1 combines with J gene TRBJ2-7; 14 positions agree with TRBD2. The V gene's germline CDR1 is DFQATT and CDR2 SNEGSKA (reference sequence). With V trimmed by 6 bases and J by 3 bases, 7 bases remained unmatched. This CDR3 has 15 residues. CDR3 sequence reads: CSANAGTSGSYEQYF. The DNA of the CDR3 is TGCAGTGCAAACGCCGGGACTAGCGGGAGCTACGAGCAGTACTTC.

The chain couples TRBV20-1 to TRBJ2-7; the match to TRBD2 covers 7 bases. From germline, CDR1 is DFQATT and CDR2 SNEGSKA (reference sequence). J lost 2 bases, V lost 1 base, and 11 bases had no gene match. CDR3 length: 16 residues. The CDR3 sequence is CSARGSSGIHTYEQYF. In nucleotides, the CDR3 is TGCAGTGCTAGAGGTTCTAGCGGAATCCACACCTACGAGCAGTACTTC.

This chain links TRBV15 with TRBJ1-5; D possibly corresponds to TRBD1 (5 bases). The V and J ends lost 4 bases and 4 bases respectively, with 14 bases between them. Germline-derived CDR1 and CDR2 are LNHNV and YYDKDF (reference sequence). The CDR3 loop spans 15 amino acids. The CDR3 sequence is CATSIMAGRNQPQHF. The CDR3 DNA follows: TGTGCCACCAGCATCATGGCAGGGCGGAATCAGCCCCAGCATTTT. The whole variable domain, filled in from reference TRBV15 and TRBJ1-5, reads DAMVIQNPRYQVTQFGKPVTLSCSQTLNHNVMYWYQQKSSQAPKLLFHYYDKDFNNEADTPDNFQSRRPNTSFCFLDIRSPGLGDTAMYLCATSIMAGRNQPQHFGDGTRLSIL.

CDR3 in DNA: TGTGCCAGCAGCGTAAGAAGGGGCAATGAGCAGTTCTTC. It yields the protein CASSVRRGNEQFF. The chain employs TRBV9 and TRBJ2-1; D is possibly TRBD1 (5 bases). V lost 1 base, J lost 6 bases, and 8 bases lay in between. This CDR3 spans 13 amino acids. CDR1 and CDR2 from the germline V gene are SGDLS and YYNGEE.

The chain links TRBV12-5 to TRBJ2-1; the D gene is possibly TRBD1 (5 bases). V was shortened by 5 bases and J by 0 bases, with 11 bases between the two germline ends. This CDR3 comprises 15 residues. Germline V gene lookup returns CDR1 LGHNT and CDR2 FRNRAP. The CDR3 is CASGPDTSSYNEQFF. The CDR3 DNA is TGTGCTAGTGGTCCGGACACAAGCTCCTACAATGAGCAGTTCTTC.

J is TRBJ2-5 and V is TRBV7-6; D not certain. The germline CDR1 and CDR2 sequences are SGHVS and FNYEAQ. This CDR3 contains 13 residues. The germline V and J ends were trimmed by 1 base and 4 bases, with 7 bases remaining between them. CDR3 sequence (DNA): TGTGCCAGCAGCTTAGAGAGCGCAGAGACCCAGTACTTC. Amino acids: CASSLESAETQYF.